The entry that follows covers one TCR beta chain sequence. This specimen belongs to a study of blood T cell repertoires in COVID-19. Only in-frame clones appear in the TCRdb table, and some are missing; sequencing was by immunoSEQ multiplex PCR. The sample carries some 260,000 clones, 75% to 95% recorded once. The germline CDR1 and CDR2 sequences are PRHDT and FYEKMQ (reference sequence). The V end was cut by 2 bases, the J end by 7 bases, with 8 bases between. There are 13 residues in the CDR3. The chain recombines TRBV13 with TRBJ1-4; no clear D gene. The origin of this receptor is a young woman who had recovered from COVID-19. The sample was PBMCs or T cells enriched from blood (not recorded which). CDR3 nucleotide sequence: TGTGCCAGCAGCTTAAAGGAGAGTGAAAAACTGTTTTTT. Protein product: CASSLKESEKLFF.